This is a list of T cell receptor beta chains from one sample in a study of blood T cell repertoires in COVID-19. Here immunoSEQ multiplex PCR was the method, and the copy in TCRdb shows in-frame clones only, minus some. The table has under 150,000 clones, 86% seen once; the top ten hold less than 2.5%. Sequencing was carried out using PBMCs or T cells enriched from blood (not recorded which). Source of these receptors: a woman aged 45-60 years who had recovered from COVID-19. The CDR3 runs from the conserved cysteine through the conserved F or W. D genes are given only for firm matches. Where a row states a size, it is once, few, many or the class of an expanded clone; other rows omit it.

v_call	j_call	d_call	clone_size	cdr3_nt	cdr3_aa
TRBV5-1	TRBJ2-7	.	.	TGCGCCAGCAGCTTGGAACTCTACAGAACCAGCAACTACGAGCAGTACTTC	CASSLELYRTSNYEQYF
TRBV4-1	TRBJ1-6	.	once	TGCGCCAGCAGCCCGGGGGATTCACCCCTCCACTTT	CASSPGDSPLHF
TRBV11-2	TRBJ1-5	.	.	TGTGCCAGCAGCTTAGGAGGAGTTCAGCCCCAGCATTTT	CASSLGGVQPQHF
TRBV7-3	TRBJ1-2	.	.	TGTGCCAGCAGCTTAAACAGTAACTATGGCTACACCTTC	CASSLNSNYGYTF
TRBV4-1	TRBJ1-5	TRBD1	few	TGCGCCAGCAGCCCGCAGCCCCCGGGACAGGGCAATCAGCCCCAGCATTTT	CASSPQPPGQGNQPQHF
TRBV27	TRBJ2-1	.	.	TGTGCCAGCAGACACGGAGGGGATGAGCAGTTCTTC	CASRHGGDEQFF
TRBV5-4	TRBJ2-2	TRBD1	.	TGTGCCAGCAGAAGGGACAGCACCGGGGAGCTGTTTTTT	CASRRDSTGELFF
TRBV5-6	TRBJ1-6	.	.	TGTGCCAGCAGCTTGGCAGGGATTGGGGATTCACCCCTCCACTTT	CASSLAGIGDSPLHF
TRBV5-5	TRBJ2-5	.	once	TGTGCCAGCAGCTTAGGGGCAGGAGGGGAGACCCAGTACTTC	CASSLGAGGETQYF
TRBV7-9	TRBJ2-7	TRBD2	once	TGTGCCAGCAGCTTAGGGCTAGCGGTGTTCTACGAAGGAAAGAGGGAGCAGTACTTC	CASSLGLAVFYEGKREQYF
TRBV7-8	TRBJ1-5	TRBD1	.	TGTGCCAGCAGCTTAAGGAGGGCAGGGGGTAGCAATCAGCCCCAGCATTTT	CASSLRRAGGSNQPQHF
TRBV15	TRBJ1-5	.	.	TGTGCCACCAGCAGAGAGGGGGGATATAGCAATCAGCCCCAGCATTTT	CATSREGGYSNQPQHF
TRBV27	TRBJ1-2	TRBD1	.	TGTGCCAGCAGTGAAATCGACAGGGCGGGGGGCTACACCTTC	CASSEIDRAGGYTF
TRBV5-1	TRBJ2-5	TRBD2	.	TGCGCCAGCAGCTTAAGCACGGGGGGGCTCCAAGAGACCCAGTACTTC	CASSLSTGGLQETQYF
TRBV29-1	TRBJ1-2	.	.	TGCAGCGTTGGGTGGGGCGACTATGGCTACACCTTC	CSVGWGDYGYTF
TRBV3-1/TRBV3-2	TRBJ2-1	TRBD2	.	TGTGCCAGCAGCCAACTGAGCGGGGGGACGGGCAATGAGCAGTTCTTC	CASSQLSGGTGNEQFF
TRBV7-9	TRBJ1-6	TRBD1	.	TGTGCCAGCAGCTTAGGTACAGGGGGGTACATTAATTCACCCCTCCACTTT	CASSLGTGGYINSPLHF
TRBV7-9	TRBJ2-1	.	.	TGTGCCAGCAGCTTAGAAGGGGTTGGCACCTACAATGAGCAGTTCTTC	CASSLEGVGTYNEQFF
TRBV3-1/TRBV3-2	TRBJ1-1	.	once	TGTGCCAGCAGCCAAGATCGGTTAGAACCGTGGGCTTTCTTT	CASSQDRLEPWAFF
TRBV5-1	TRBJ2-1	.	.	TGCGCCAGCAGCTTGGATCAGATCCCCTACAATGAGCAGTTCTTC	CASSLDQIPYNEQFF